The TCR beta chain described here comes from a study of blood T cells in healthy people across ages. Germline V gene lookup returns CDR1 MDHEN and CDR2 SYDVKM. CDR3 length: 12 amino acids. Trimming cost V 6 bases and J 10 bases, with 14 bases left between them. In this sample, this clonotype turned up a few times. Its matching antigen is unknown. Study findings and constraints: Possibly confounding the expanded clonotype changes was the fact that donor CMV status was unknown.

Sample-barcoded 5' priming and a J-beta primer mix drove a second PCR of about 7 to 12 cycles. One entry per CDR3 protein results from TCRdb running MiXCR on the 5' RACE reads. The table includes 1,100,000 or so distinct CDR3 sequences, 40% to 55% detected once. This sequence joins TRBV28 and TRBJ2-3, with D uncertain. This receptor was identified in a woman in her sixties or seventies in good health. Material for sequencing was blood. DNA for the CDR3: TGTGCCAGCAGCTCTCCAGTCGTCGCGCAGTATTTT. As protein: CASSSPVVAQYF.